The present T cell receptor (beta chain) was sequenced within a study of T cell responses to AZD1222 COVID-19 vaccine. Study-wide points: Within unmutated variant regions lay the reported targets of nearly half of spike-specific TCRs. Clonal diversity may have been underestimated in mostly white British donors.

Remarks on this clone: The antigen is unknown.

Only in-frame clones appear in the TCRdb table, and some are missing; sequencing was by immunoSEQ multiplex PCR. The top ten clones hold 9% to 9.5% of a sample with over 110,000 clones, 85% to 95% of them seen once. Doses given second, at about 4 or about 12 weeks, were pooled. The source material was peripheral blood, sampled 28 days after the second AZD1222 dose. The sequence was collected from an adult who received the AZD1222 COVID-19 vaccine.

The CDR3, as DNA: TGTGCCAGCAGTGAAGAGATGGGAGCAGGCGATCGGCGTAGTACCTTC. Protein: CASSEEMGAGDRRSTF. The chain combines TRBV6-1 with TRBJ1-2; D gene uncertain. Trimming took off 1 base at V and 14 bases at J, with 26 bases between the two ends. The CDR3 has 16 amino acids. Germline CDR1 MNHNS, CDR2 SASEGT.